This T cell receptor beta chain was captured in a study of blood T cells in healthy people across ages. The second PCR ran about 6 to 12 cycles with a sample-barcoded 5' primer and J-beta primers. Via MiXCR, TCRdb re-called the 5' RACE reads, giving one row per CDR3 protein. Altogether 980,000 or so distinct CDR3 sequences are present, about 44% being singletons, with the ten largest covering around an eighth. This clonotype was detected only a few times. This CDR3 spans 14 amino acids. CDR1 is LGHNA and CDR2 is YSLEER in the germline V gene. The V end was cut by 4 bases, the J end by 7 bases, with 15 bases between.

The sample was blood. The receptor was isolated from a man aged 25 to 45 in good health. The chain joins TRBV4-3 to TRBJ2-3; unclear D gene. Here the CDR3 reads CASSRVSAGHTQYF. CDR3 nucleotide sequence: TGCGCCAGCAGCCGCGTCTCCGCCGGCCATACGCAGTATTTT.